A single sample gave rise to the 10 T cell receptor beta chains below, sequenced in a study of OX40 agonist ivuxolimab in advanced cancers. The table came from immunoSEQ multiplex PCR; TCRdb's copy has only in-frame clones and leaves some out. The table has some 28,000 clones, approximately 81% seen once; the top ten hold roughly 15%. The material sequenced was CD4+ or CD8+ T cells sorted from blood, taken in a trial of the OX40 agonist ivuxolimab. Receptors were obtained from an adult with an advanced solid tumor such as melanoma, head and neck, liver or kidney cancer.

V gene TRBV5-1 combines with J gene TRBJ2-3; D is perhaps TRBD1 (5 bases). The CDR3 totals 16 residues. The germline CDR1 and CDR2 sequences are SGHRS and YFSETQ. V lost 1 base, J lost 2 bases, and 14 bases lay in between. The CDR3 sequence: CASSLRGRGPTDTQYF. CDR3 in DNA: TGCGCCAGCAGCTTGAGGGGTAGGGGCCCCACAGATACGCAGTATTTT.

This clone turned up a few times. This sequence joins TRBV25-1 and TRBJ2-7; no reliable D call. The V gene's germline CDR1 is MGHDK and CDR2 SYGVNS. This CDR3 region has 13 residues. V was clipped by 0 bases and J by 3 bases, with 6 bases between them. The CDR3 DNA follows: TGTGCCAGCAGTGAATATTTAGGCTACGAGCAGTACTTC. Amino acids: CASSEYLGYEQYF.

V gene TRBV10-1 combines with J gene TRBJ2-3; 8 bases align to TRBD1. V shed 3 bases, J shed 4 bases, and the junction held 12 bases outside the gene matches. The germline V gene has CDR1 WNHNN and CDR2 SYGVQD (reference sequence). The CDR3 contains 17 residues. CDR3: CASSELSDRDLADTQYF. Here the CDR3 DNA reads TGCGCCAGCAGTGAACTTTCGGACAGGGATTTGGCAGATACGCAGTATTTT.

The chain uses TRBV5-1 and TRBJ2-3; 10 nucleotides align to TRBD2. The CDR3 covers 16 residues. The V segment lost 0 bases and the J segment 1 base; nucleotides outside the gene matches: 2. Per germline, CDR1 SGHRS and CDR2 YFSETQ. This CDR3 reads CASSLGLAGGTDTQYF. CDR3 DNA: TGCGCCAGCAGCTTGGGTCTAGCGGGGGGCACAGATACGCAGTATTTT.

The V gene is TRBV18, the J gene TRBJ1-2, with 8 positions matching TRBD1. Per germline, CDR1 KGHSH and CDR2 LQKENI. The junction had 5 bases not matched to a gene; V was cut back by 8 bases and J by 3 bases. The CDR3 has 13 amino acids. The CDR3 sequence is CASQTGVDYGYTF. CDR3 sequence (DNA): TGTGCCAGCCAGACAGGGGTTGACTATGGCTACACCTTC.

This CDR3 reads CASSLQGGGGRNGYTF. The CDR3 nucleotides are TGTGCCAGCAGTTTACAGGGTGGGGGCGGGCGTAATGGCTACACCTTC. The V gene is TRBV6-5, the J gene TRBJ1-2; D perhaps matches TRBD1 (6 bases). V was pared by 4 bases and J by 6 bases, with 21 bases between. This CDR3 spans 16 amino acids. Germline CDR1 MNHEY, CDR2 SVGAGI.

This clone was counted between two and nine times. The chain employs TRBV18 and TRBJ1-4; no definite D call. V lost 6 bases, J lost 2 bases, and 10 bases lay in between. The CDR3 consists of 14 residues. The germline V gene has CDR1 KGHSH and CDR2 LQKENI. The CDR3, as DNA: TGTGCCAGCTCCGTGAGGCAGACTAATGAAAAACTGTTTTTT. Translated: CASSVRQTNEKLFF.

This chain links TRBV5-1 with TRBJ2-1; tentatively, D is TRBD1 or TRBD2 (6 bases each). CDR3 size: 16 residues. The germline CDR1 and CDR2 sequences are SGHRS and YFSETQ. Trimming took off 0 bases at V and 2 bases at J, with 12 bases between the two ends. This CDR3 reads CASSLAGAGTYNEQFF. The CDR3 DNA reads TGCGCCAGCAGCTTGGCGGGGGCCGGAACCTACAATGAGCAGTTCTTC.

A single count supports this clone. The chain uses TRBV30 and TRBJ1-5, with TRBD1 as a possible D gene (5 bases). The CDR3 is made up of 12 amino acids. The germline gives CDR1 GTSNPN, CDR2 SVGIG (reference sequence). With 6 bases removed from V and 6 bases from J, the gap between germline ends came to 12 bases. The CDR3 bases are TGTGCCTGCAGGGTTGCAGGTCAGCCCCAGCATTTT. It encodes CACRVAGQPQHF.

The chain carries TRBV7-9 and TRBJ2-7; D unresolved. The CDR3 extends over 12 amino acids. CDR1 is SEHNR, CDR2 FQNEAQ, per germline (reference sequence). With 1 base removed from V and 4 bases from J, the gap between germline ends came to 5 bases. Written as DNA, the CDR3 is TGTGCCAGCAGCTTAGTTTCTTACGAGCAGTACTTC. Protein: CASSLVSYEQYF.